What follows are 11 T cell receptor beta chains derived from one specimen sequenced in a study of blood T cells in healthy people across ages. With a J-beta primer mix and a sample-barcoded 5' primer, a second PCR ran roughly 6 to 11 cycles. TCRdb reprocessed the 5' RACE reads via MiXCR and lists one record per CDR3 protein. This sample has 1.5 million to 2 million distinct CDR3 sequences; roughly 27% occur once, and the top ten carry roughly 8.2%. Source material: blood. These receptors all stem from a woman in her 30s in good health.

To note about this clonotype: It may be a read error: a sequence one base away is much more abundant. The chain links TRBV20-1 to TRBJ1-5; tentative D call: TRBD2 (5 bases). The J call may be mistaken, given a closer DNA end match to TRBJ2-3. Germline CDR1 is DFQATT and CDR2 is SNEGSKA (reference sequence). The CDR3 is 14 amino acids. CDR3 nucleotide sequence: TGCAGTGCTAGCGGTAGGGAGAGCAATCAGCCCCAGTATTTT. It yields the protein CSASGRESNQPQYF.

This chain connects TRBV28 to TRBJ2-7, with D tentatively TRBD1 (6 bases). CDR3 size: 14 residues. The V gene's germline CDR1 is MDHEN and CDR2 SYDVKM. Trimming took 6 bases from V and 6 from J, leaving 18 bases between them. Written as DNA, the CDR3 is TGTGCCAGCAGCTCCCTCGGGACATCGAGCGAGCAGTACTTC. Protein: CASSSLGTSSEQYF.

The chain joins TRBV25-1 to TRBJ2-1; weak D call: TRBD2 (6 bases). CDR1 is MGHDK and CDR2 is SYGVNS in the germline V gene. CDR3 length equals 14 residues. V was trimmed by 2 bases and J by 10 bases, leaving 15 bases between them. The CDR3 DNA sequence: TGTGCCAGCAGTGAAGGACACATCGGACTAGAGCAGTTCTTC. The encoded protein is CASSEGHIGLEQFF.

This clonotype was seen only a few times. The rearrangement links TRBV6-5 to TRBJ1-2, with TRBD1 matching over 8 bases. Trimming took 5 bases from V and 1 from J; bases not matched to a gene: 9. The CDR3 loop spans 16 amino acids. Looked up from germline, CDR1 is MNHEY and CDR2 is SVGAGI. The CDR3 DNA reads TGTGCCAGCAGTCTGGACAGGGCTTCAGATAACTATGGCTACACCTTC. Its protein is CASSLDRASDNYGYTF.

This clonotype was detected many times. The chain has TRBV7-9 and TRBJ2-7; D is unresolved. CDR1 and CDR2 from the germline V gene are SEHNR and FQNEAQ (reference sequence). Trimming took off 5 bases at V and 6 bases at J, with 11 bases between the two ends. The CDR3 length is 12 residues. This CDR3 reads CASSPVGSEQYF. DNA for the CDR3: TGTGCCAGCAGCCCCGTAGGGTCCGAGCAGTACTTC.

This clonotype was seen at least ten times. The rearrangement joins TRBV7-2 to TRBJ2-7; 11 bases agree with TRBD1. The CDR3 runs to 16 residues. The junction had 9 bases not matched to a gene; V was cut back by 4 bases and J by 4 bases. Germline CDR1 reads SGHTA; CDR2 reads FQGNSA. The CDR3 sequence: CASSSTGGTGGYEQYF. DNA for the CDR3: TGTGCCAGCAGCTCAACAGGGGGGACAGGGGGGTACGAGCAGTACTTC.

This clonotype was observed a few times. Germline and junction disagree at one end, which may indicate a read error. The chain employs TRBV12-3 or TRBV12-4 and TRBJ2-7, with D uncertain. The CDR3 sequence is 12 residues long. For the CDR3, the DNA is TGTGCCTGCAGTTTAGGGTCCTACGAGCAGTACTTC. As protein: CACSLGSYEQYF.

This chain links TRBV5-1 with TRBJ2-3, with D uncertain. Germline V gives CDR1 SGHRS, CDR2 YFSETQ. V was trimmed by 4 bases and J by 1 base, leaving 10 bases between them. This CDR3 spans 14 amino acids. CDR3 DNA: TGCGCCAGCAGCACCGATCCGGGCACAGATACGCAGTATTTT. It encodes CASSTDPGTDTQYF.

V usage is TRBV11-2 and J usage is TRBJ2-3; D may be TRBD2 (5 bases). V gave up 5 bases and J gave up 2 bases, with 20 bases separating them. The CDR3 sequence is 17 residues long. Looked up from germline, CDR1 is SGHAT and CDR2 is FQNNGV. CDR3 bases: TGTGCCAGCAGCCACAGAGACGGAGGAGAGGACACAGATACGCAGTATTTT. It is translated as CASSHRDGGEDTDTQYF.

This clonotype was seen at least ten times. CDR3 region: CSVVSNYGYTF. DNA of the CDR3: TGCAGCGTTGTGTCGAACTATGGCTACACCTTC. V is TRBV29-1 and J is TRBJ1-2, with D unclear. Germline loops: CDR1 SQVTM, CDR2 ANQGSEA. V was clipped by 4 bases and J by 2 bases, with 5 bases between them. CDR3 size: 11 residues.

This clonotype was counted only a few times. The chain carries TRBV28 and TRBJ2-1, with D hard to call. Deletions cut 5 bases from V and 14 bases from J, with 16 bases between. The length of the CDR3 is 12 residues. Germline CDR1 MDHEN, CDR2 SYDVKM. CDR3 nucleotide sequence: TGTGCCAGCAGTAATGGAGTCACGGCGGAGTTCTTC. Protein: CASSNGVTAEFF.